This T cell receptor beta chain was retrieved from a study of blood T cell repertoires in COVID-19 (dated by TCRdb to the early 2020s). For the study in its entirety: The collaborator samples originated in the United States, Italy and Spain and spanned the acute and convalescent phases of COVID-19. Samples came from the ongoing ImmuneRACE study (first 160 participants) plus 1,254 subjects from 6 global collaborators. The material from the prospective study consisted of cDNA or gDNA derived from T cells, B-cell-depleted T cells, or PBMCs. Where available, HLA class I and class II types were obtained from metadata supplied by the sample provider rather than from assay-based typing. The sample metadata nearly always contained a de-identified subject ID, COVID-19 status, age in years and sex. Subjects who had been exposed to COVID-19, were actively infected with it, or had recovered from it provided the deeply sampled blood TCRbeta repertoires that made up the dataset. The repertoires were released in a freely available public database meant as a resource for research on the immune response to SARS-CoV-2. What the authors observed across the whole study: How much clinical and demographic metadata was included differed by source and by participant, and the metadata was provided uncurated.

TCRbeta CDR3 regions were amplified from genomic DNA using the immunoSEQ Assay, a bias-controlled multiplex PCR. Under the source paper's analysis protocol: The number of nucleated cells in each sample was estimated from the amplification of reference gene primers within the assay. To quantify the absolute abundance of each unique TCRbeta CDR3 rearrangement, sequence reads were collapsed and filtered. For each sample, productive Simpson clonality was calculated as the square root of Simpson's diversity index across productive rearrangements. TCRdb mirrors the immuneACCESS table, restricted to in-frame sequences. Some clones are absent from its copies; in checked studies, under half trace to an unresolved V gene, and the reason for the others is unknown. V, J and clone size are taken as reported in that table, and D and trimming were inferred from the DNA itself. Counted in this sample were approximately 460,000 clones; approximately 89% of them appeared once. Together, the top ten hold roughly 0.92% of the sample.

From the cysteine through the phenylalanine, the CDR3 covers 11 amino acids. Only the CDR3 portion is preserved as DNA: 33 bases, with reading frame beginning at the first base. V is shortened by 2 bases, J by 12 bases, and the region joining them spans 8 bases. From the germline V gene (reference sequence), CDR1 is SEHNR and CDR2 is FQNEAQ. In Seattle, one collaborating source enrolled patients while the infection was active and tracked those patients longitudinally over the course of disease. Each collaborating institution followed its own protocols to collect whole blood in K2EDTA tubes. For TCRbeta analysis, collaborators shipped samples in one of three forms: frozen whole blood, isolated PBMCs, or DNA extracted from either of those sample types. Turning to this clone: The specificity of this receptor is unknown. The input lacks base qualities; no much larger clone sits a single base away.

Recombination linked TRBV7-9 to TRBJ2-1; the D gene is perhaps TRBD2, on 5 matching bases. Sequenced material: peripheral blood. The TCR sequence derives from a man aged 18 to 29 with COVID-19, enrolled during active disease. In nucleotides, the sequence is TGTGCCAGCAGCTTACCCCGGGGGCAGTTCTTC. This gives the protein CASSLPRGQFF. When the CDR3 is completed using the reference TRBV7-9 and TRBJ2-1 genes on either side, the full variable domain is DTGVSQNPRHKITKRGQNVTFRCDPISEHNRLYWYRQTLGQGPEFLTYFQNEAQLEKSRLLSDRFSAERPKGSFSTLEIQRTEQGDSAMYLCASSLPRGQFFGPGTRLTVL.